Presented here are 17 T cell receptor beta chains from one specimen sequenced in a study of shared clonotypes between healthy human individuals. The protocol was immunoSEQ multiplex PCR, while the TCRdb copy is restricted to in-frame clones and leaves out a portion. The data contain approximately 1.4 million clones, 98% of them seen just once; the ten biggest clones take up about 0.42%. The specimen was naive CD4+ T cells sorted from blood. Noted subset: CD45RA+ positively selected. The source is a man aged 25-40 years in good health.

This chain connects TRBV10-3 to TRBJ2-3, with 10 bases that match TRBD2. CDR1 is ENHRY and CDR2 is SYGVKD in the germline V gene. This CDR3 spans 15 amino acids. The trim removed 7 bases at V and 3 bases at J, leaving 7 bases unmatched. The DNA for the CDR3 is TGTGCCATCAAGGAGGGACTAGCGAGGACAGATACGCAGTATTTT. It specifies CAIKEGLARTDTQYF.

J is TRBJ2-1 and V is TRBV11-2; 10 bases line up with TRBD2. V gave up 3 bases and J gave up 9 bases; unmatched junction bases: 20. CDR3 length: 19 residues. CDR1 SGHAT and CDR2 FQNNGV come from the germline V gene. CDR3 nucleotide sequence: TGTGCCAGCAGCTTCCCCCAGGTGGGGGCTAGCGGGAGAAGGATTGAGCAGTTCTTC. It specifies CASSFPQVGASGRRIEQFF.

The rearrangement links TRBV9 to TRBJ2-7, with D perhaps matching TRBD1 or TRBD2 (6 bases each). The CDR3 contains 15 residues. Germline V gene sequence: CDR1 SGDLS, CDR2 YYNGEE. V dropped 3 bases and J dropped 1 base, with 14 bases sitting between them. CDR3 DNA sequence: TGTGCCAGCAGCGCTGGGGGGCTAAGATCCTACGAGCAGTACTTC. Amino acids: CASSAGGLRSYEQYF.

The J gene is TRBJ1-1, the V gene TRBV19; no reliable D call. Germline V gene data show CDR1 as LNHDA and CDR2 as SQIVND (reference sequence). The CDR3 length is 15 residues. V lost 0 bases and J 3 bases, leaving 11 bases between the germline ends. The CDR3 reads CASSIDNKVDTEAFF. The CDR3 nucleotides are TGTGCCAGTAGTATAGATAACAAGGTGGACACTGAAGCTTTCTTT.

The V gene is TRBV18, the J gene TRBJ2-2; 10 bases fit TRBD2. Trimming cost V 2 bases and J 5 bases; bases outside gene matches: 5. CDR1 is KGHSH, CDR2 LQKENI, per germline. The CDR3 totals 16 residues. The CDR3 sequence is CASSPASGRGTGELFF. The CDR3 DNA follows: TGTGCCAGCTCACCAGCTAGCGGGAGAGGGACCGGGGAGCTGTTTTTT.

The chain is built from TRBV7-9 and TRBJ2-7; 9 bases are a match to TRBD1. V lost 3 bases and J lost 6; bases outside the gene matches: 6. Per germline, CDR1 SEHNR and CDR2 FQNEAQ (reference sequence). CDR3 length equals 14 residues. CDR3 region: CASSFPGQGREQYF. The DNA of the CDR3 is TGTGCCAGCAGCTTTCCGGGACAGGGACGCGAGCAGTACTTC.

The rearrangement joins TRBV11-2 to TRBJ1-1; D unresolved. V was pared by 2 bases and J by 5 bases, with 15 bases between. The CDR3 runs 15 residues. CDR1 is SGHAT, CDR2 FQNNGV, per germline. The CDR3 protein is CASSLWFTGGTEAFF. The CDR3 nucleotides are TGTGCCAGCAGCTTATGGTTCACCGGCGGGACTGAAGCTTTCTTT.

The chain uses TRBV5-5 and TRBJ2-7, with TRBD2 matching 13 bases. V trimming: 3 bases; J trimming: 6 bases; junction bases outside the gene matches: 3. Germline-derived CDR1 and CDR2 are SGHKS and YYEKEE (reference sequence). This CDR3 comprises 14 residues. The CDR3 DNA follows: TGTGCCAGCAGCTCGCGGACTAGCGGGAGCGAGCAGTACTTC. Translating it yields CASSSRTSGSEQYF.

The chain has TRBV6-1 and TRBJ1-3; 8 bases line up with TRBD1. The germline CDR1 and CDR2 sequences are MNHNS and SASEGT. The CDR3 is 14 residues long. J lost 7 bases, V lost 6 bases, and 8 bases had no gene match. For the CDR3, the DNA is TGTGCCAGCAGCATCGACAGGGGTGTCAACACCATATATTTT. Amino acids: CASSIDRGVNTIYF.

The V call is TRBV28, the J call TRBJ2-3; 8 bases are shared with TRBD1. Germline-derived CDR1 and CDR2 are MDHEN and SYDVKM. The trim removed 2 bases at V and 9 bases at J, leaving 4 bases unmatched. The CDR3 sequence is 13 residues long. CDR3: CASSLIYRGTQYF. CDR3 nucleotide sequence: TGTGCCAGCAGTTTAATTTACAGGGGGACGCAGTATTTT.

The CDR3 loop is CASSPLINQETQYF. In nucleotides, the CDR3 is TGTGCCAGCTCACCACTAATAAACCAAGAGACCCAGTACTTC. The V call is TRBV18, the J call TRBJ2-5, with D hard to call. The CDR3 consists of 14 residues. CDR1 is KGHSH and CDR2 is LQKENI in the germline V gene. V shed 1 base and J shed 0 bases, with 6 bases lying between them.

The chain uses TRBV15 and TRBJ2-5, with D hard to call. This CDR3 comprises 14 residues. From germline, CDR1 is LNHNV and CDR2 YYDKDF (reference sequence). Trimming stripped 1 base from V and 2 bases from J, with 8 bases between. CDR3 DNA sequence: TGTGCCACCAGCAGAGGAGAGAGTCAAGAGACCCAGTACTTC. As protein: CATSRGESQETQYF. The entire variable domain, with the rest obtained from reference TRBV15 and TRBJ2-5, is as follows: DAMVIQNPRYQVTQFGKPVTLSCSQTLNHNVMYWYQQKSSQAPKLLFHYYDKDFNNEADTPDNFQSRRPNTSFCFLDIRSPGLGDTAMYLCATSRGESQETQYFGPGTRLLVL.

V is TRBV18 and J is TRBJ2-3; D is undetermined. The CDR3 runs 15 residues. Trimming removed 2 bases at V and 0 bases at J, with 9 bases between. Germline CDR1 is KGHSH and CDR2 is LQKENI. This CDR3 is CASSPKLPSTDTQYF. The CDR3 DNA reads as TGTGCCAGCTCACCAAAACTACCTAGCACAGATACGCAGTATTTT.

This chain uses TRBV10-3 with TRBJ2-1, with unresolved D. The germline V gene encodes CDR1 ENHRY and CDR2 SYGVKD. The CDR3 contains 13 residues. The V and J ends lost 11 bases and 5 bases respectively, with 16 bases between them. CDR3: CAVYGPRNNEQFF. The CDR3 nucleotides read TGTGCCGTCTATGGGCCTAGAAACAATGAGCAGTTCTTC.

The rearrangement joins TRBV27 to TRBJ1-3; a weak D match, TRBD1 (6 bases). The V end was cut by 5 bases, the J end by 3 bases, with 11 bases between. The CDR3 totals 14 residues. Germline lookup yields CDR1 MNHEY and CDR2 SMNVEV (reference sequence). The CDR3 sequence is CASSLQGFGNTIYF. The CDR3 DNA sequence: TGTGCCAGCAGTCTACAGGGCTTTGGAAACACCATATATTTT.

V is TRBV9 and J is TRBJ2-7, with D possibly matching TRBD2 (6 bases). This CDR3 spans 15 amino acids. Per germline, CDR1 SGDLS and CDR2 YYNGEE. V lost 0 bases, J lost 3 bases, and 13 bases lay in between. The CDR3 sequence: CASSVGGDWIYEQYF. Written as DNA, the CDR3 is TGTGCCAGCAGCGTAGGCGGGGACTGGATCTACGAGCAGTACTTC.

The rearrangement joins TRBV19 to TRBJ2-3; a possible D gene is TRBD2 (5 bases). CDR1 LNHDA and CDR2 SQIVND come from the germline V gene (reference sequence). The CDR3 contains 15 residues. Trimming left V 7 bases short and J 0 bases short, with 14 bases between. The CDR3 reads CASKRRRASTDTQYF. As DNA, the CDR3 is TGTGCCAGTAAGAGGAGGCGGGCCAGCACAGATACGCAGTATTTT.